This T cell receptor (beta chain) was sequenced during a study of cytomegalovirus exposure and HLA in healthy donors. Looking at the study overall: About 85 million unique TCR sequences came from HLA-typed donors in an early release. Overall study results and limits: TRBV6-2, TRBV6-3 and other indistinguishable V segments were excluded.

This CDR3 contains 15 residues. With 4 bases clipped from V and 2 bases from J, the junction kept 5 bases outside the gene matches. Germline values: CDR1 MNHEY, CDR2 SMNVEV (reference sequence). The PCR was carried out with 60 Vbeta primers and 13 Jbeta primers. Libraries were prepared by immunoSEQ multiplex PCR; TCRdb keeps only in-frame clonotypes and omits some of them. This table holds roughly 130,000 clones, 82% found once. As to this clone: Its antigen remains unknown.

The receptor was derived from a male donor in good health and CMV-seropositive. Sequenced material: PBMCs. This chain uses TRBV27 with TRBJ1-1, with 9 bases lining up with TRBD1. The CDR3 DNA follows: TGTGCCAGCAGTTCCTACACAGGGGGCAACACTGAAGCTTTCTTT. Translated: CASSSYTGGNTEAFF.